The 29 T cell receptor beta chains below were found in one sample sequenced in a study of CD8 T cells in ankylosing spondylitis (TCRdb year 2017). The library was generated by 5' RACE. TCRdb names Illumina HiSeq 2500 as the instrument used. TCRdb reprocessed the public reads (quality trimming at Q25 with fastp, clone calling with MiXCR) and kept in-frame beta chains. Each record represents a unique CDR3 protein, reported with the most common genes and DNA among its rows. The sample contains hundreds of thousands of distinct CDR3 sequences, roughly 13% of them found a single time. Over 6.5% of the sample is held by the ten biggest clonotypes. General conclusions and limits of the study: Blood from ankylosing spondylitis patients appeared to be characterized by a TCR beta motif composed of eight highly homologous amino acid variants.

No cognate antigen is known for these TCRs. Sequenced material: blood, either unsorted or a sorted T cell fraction (not recorded which). The receptors stem from a male donor with ankylosing spondylitis.

This clonotype has a handful of counts. One end of the junction does not line up with germline, which may come from a read error. The chain recombines TRBV7-2 with TRBJ1-3; possible D gene TRBD1, 5 bases. The CDR3 has 14 residues. Germline loops: CDR1 SGHTA, CDR2 FQGNSA. For the CDR3, the DNA is TGTGCCAGCACCTTATCGGGGCCTGGAAACACCATATATTTT. It is translated as CASTLSGPGNTIYF.

This chain joins TRBV19 and TRBJ2-7; a weak D match, TRBD1 (5 bases). This CDR3 spans 14 amino acids. Germline assignment: CDR1 LNHDA and CDR2 SQIVND (reference sequence). The germline V and J ends were trimmed by 4 bases and 2 bases, with 12 bases remaining between them. The DNA for the CDR3 is TGTGCCAGTAGTACCATCCAGGGCCCCTACGAGCAGTACTTC. It yields the protein CASSTIQGPYEQYF.

This clonotype was recorded a few times. The genes are TRBV5-1 and TRBJ2-1; D not resolved. The CDR3 has 15 residues. Trimming took off 2 bases at V and 4 bases at J, with 13 bases between the two ends. Per the germline V gene, CDR1 is SGHRS and CDR2 is YFSETQ. CDR3 DNA sequence: TGCGCCAGCAGCTTTGTTGAAGAGAGTTACAATGAGCAGTTCTTC. Its translation: CASSFVEESYNEQFF.

As concerns this clonotype: A read error may produce the germline difference seen at one junction end. The chain has TRBV11-2 and TRBJ2-1, with no clear D. This CDR3 has 15 amino acids. In germline, CDR1 is SGHAT, CDR2 FQNNGV. CDR3 nucleotide sequence: TGTGCCAGCAGCCCTAGATCATCATCCTCCAATGAGCAGTTCTTC. Its protein is CASSPRSSSSNEQFF.

The chain recombines TRBV15 with TRBJ2-1, with 11 bases fitting TRBD2. Per the germline V gene, CDR1 is LNHNV and CDR2 is YYDKDF (reference sequence). The CDR3 covers 17 residues. The ends lost 5 bases at V and 3 bases at J; junction bases unmatched: 9. The CDR3 DNA reads TGTGCCACCAGCCCCCGAACTAGCGGGAGAGGCTACAATGAGCAGTTCTTC. Its protein product is CATSPRTSGRGYNEQFF.

This clonotype was counted between two and nine times. The CDR3, as DNA: TGTGCCATCAGTGAGCTTTGGGGACTAGTCACCCGTGGAGGTAGCACAGATACGCAGTATTTT. Protein: CAISELWGLVTRGGSTDTQYF. The chain carries TRBV10-3 and TRBJ2-3, with 8 bases that match TRBD2. This CDR3 contains 21 residues. Looked up from germline, CDR1 is ENHRY and CDR2 is SYGVKD. V gave up 2 bases and J gave up 0 bases; unmatched junction bases: 19.

A few counts support this clonotype. The chain combines TRBV7-8 with TRBJ2-7; 11 nucleotides agree with TRBD2. Germline assignment: CDR1 SGHVS and CDR2 FQNEAQ. V shed 4 bases and J 1 base; nucleotides not matched to a gene: 6. This CDR3 is 16 amino acids long. CDR3: CASSSGGTSGSYEQYF. Written as DNA, the CDR3 is TGTGCCAGCAGCTCAGGCGGGACTAGCGGATCCTACGAGCAGTACTTC. The complete variable domain, with remaining parts taken from reference TRBV7-8 and TRBJ2-7, reads GAGVSQSPRYKVAKRGQDVALRCDPISGHVSLFWYQQALGQGPEFLTYFQNEAQLDKSGLPSDRFFAERPEGSVSTLKIQRTQQEDSAVYLCASSSGGTSGSYEQYFGPGTRLTVT.

This chain joins TRBV27 and TRBJ1-5, with 8 bases identical to TRBD1. Trimming took 2 bases from V and 5 from J; bases not matched to a gene: 5. In germline, CDR1 is MNHEY, CDR2 SMNVEV (reference sequence). This CDR3 comprises 15 residues. In nucleotides, the CDR3 is TGTGCCAGCAGTTTAACAGGACAGGGCCATCAGCCCCAGCATTTT. Translation: CASSLTGQGHQPQHF.

Points on this clonotype: One end of the junction does not line up with germline, which may come from a read error. This chain links TRBV5-1 with TRBJ1-1; D is unresolved. Germline CDR1 SGHRS, CDR2 YFSETQ. The CDR3 extends over 13 amino acids. CDR3 nucleotide sequence: TGCGCCAGCAGCTCCTCCGACGGGCGGGCCTACGGATTT. Amino acids: CASSSSDGRAYGF.

This clonotype came up a few times. DNA for the CDR3: TGTGCCAGCAGCTTAGGGGGGCCTAAGACAGATACGCAGTATTTT. Translating gives CASSLGGPKTDTQYF. This chain joins TRBV7-2 and TRBJ2-3, with D possibly being TRBD1 (6 bases). CDR3 size: 15 residues. Deletions cut 1 base from V and 3 bases from J, with 11 bases between. The germline V gene has CDR1 SGHTA and CDR2 FQGNSA.

The chain joins TRBV27 to TRBJ1-4, with a possible D match to TRBD1 (5 bases). Trimming shortened V by 9 bases and J by 8 bases, and 34 bases separated the two germline ends. Germline assignment: CDR1 MNHEY and CDR2 SMNVEV (reference sequence). The CDR3 is 19 residues long. The DNA for the CDR3 is TGTGCCAGTCTAGGAAGAGGGGCAGTCGGAGATTTTAGGAGGGAAAAACTGTTTTTT. It encodes CASLGRGAVGDFRREKLFF.

The chain has TRBV27 and TRBJ2-4; 10 bases agree with TRBD2. The CDR3 is 16 amino acids. Looked up from germline, CDR1 is MNHEY and CDR2 is SMNVEV (reference sequence). The V gene end was trimmed by 3 bases and the J gene end by 3 bases; junction bases not matched to a gene: 5. The CDR3 nucleotides read TGTGCCAGCAGTTTGGGGACTAGCGCCTTCAAAAACATTCAGTACTTC. Protein product: CASSLGTSAFKNIQYF.

V and J are TRBV4-2 and TRBJ2-3; D possibly corresponds to TRBD1 (6 bases). There are 15 residues in the CDR3. Per germline, CDR1 LGHNA and CDR2 YNFKEQ. V was trimmed by 0 bases and J by 5 bases, leaving 12 bases between them. CDR3: CASSQDATGQDTQYF. CDR3 sequence (DNA): TGTGCCAGCAGCCAAGATGCGACAGGTCAAGATACGCAGTATTTT.

The gene calls are TRBV27 and TRBJ1-1; D gene unclear. Per the germline V gene, CDR1 is MNHEY and CDR2 is SMNVEV (reference sequence). The CDR3 covers 16 residues. V was cut by 0 bases and J by 6 bases, with 17 bases left in between. The CDR3 region is CASSLSFARQAAEAFF. DNA for the CDR3: TGTGCCAGCAGTTTATCATTCGCTCGGCAGGCCGCTGAAGCTTTCTTT.

This clonotype was detected many times. The chain recombines TRBV2 with TRBJ1-6, with D tentatively TRBD1 (6 bases). Germline V gives CDR1 SNHLY, CDR2 FYNNEI. V lost 9 bases, J lost 5 bases, and 8 bases lay in between. This CDR3 is 12 amino acids long. The CDR3: CASSGDNSPLHF. For the CDR3, the DNA is TGTGCCAGTTCAGGGGATAATTCACCCCTCCACTTT. Drawing the rest from reference TRBV2 and TRBJ1-6, the complete variable domain is EPEVTQTPSHQVTQMGQEVILRCVPISNHLYFYWYRQILGQKVEFLVSFYNNEISEKSEIFDDQFSVERPDGSNFTLKIRSTKLEDSAMYFCASSGDNSPLHFGNGTRLTVT.

This clonotype was seen ten or more times. This rearrangement joins TRBV5-1 to TRBJ1-5, with unresolved D. Germline CDR1 SGHRS, CDR2 YFSETQ. V lost 0 bases to trimming and J lost 3 bases, with 7 bases between them. The CDR3 is made up of 14 amino acids. The CDR3 nucleotides read TGCGCCAGCAGCTTGGGGCGGGCCAATCAGCCCCAGCATTTT. Protein: CASSLGRANQPQHF.

This clonotype turned up a few times. The chain joins TRBV5-1 to TRBJ2-3, with 9 bases that match TRBD2. The CDR3 runs to 15 residues. The trim removed 2 bases at V and 2 bases at J, leaving 3 bases unmatched. Germline V gives CDR1 SGHRS, CDR2 YFSETQ. The CDR3 reads CASSFSGRVTDTQYF. The DNA of the CDR3 is TGCGCCAGCAGCTTTAGCGGGAGAGTCACAGATACGCAGTATTTT. Using reference TRBV5-1 and TRBJ2-3 for the parts outside the CDR3, the full variable domain is KAGVTQTPRYLIKTRGQQVTLSCSPISGHRSVSWYQQTPGQGLQFLFEYFSETQRNKGNFPGRFSGRQFSNSRSEMNVSTLELGDSALYLCASSFSGRVTDTQYFGPGTRLTVL.

In its sample, this clonotype was seen a few times. V is TRBV5-6 and J is TRBJ2-5; D call uncertain. Germline values: CDR1 SGHDT, CDR2 YYEEEE. The CDR3 has 13 residues. With 1 base removed from V and 5 bases from J, the gap between germline ends came to 9 bases. The CDR3 coding sequence is TGTGCCAGCAGCTTGAGTAGTGCGGAGACCCAGTACTTC. It encodes CASSLSSAETQYF.

This clonotype has only a few counts. The chain joins TRBV30 to TRBJ1-2; D possibly corresponds to TRBD1 (5 bases). The germline V and J ends were trimmed by 1 base and 8 bases, with 20 bases remaining between them. CDR3 length: 15 residues. Per germline, CDR1 GTSNPN and CDR2 SVGIG (reference sequence). The CDR3 DNA follows: TGTGCCTGGAGTGGGGGCCCTAACCCCGTATACGGCTACACCTTC. It encodes CAWSGGPNPVYGYTF.

There are many counts of this clonotype. The chain uses TRBV5-1 and TRBJ2-4, with D perhaps TRBD2 (6 bases). From germline, CDR1 is SGHRS and CDR2 YFSETQ. CDR3 length: 14 amino acids. V lost 0 bases and J 5 bases, leaving 9 bases between the germline ends. DNA of the CDR3: TGCGCCAGCAGCTTGGCCGGAGGGGAAAACATTCAGTACTTC. Translated: CASSLAGGENIQYF.

This clonotype was detected only a few times. The V gene is TRBV15, the J gene TRBJ1-6; perhaps TRBD1 as D (5 bases). The germline gives CDR1 LNHNV, CDR2 YYDKDF (reference sequence). The ends were cut back, 5 bases at V and 7 bases at J, with 24 bases in the middle. CDR3 length equals 18 residues. Here the CDR3 DNA reads TGTGCCACCAGCCCCATGGGACGTGGGCATGATCGGAATTCACCCCTCCACTTT. It encodes CATSPMGRGHDRNSPLHF.

The J gene is TRBJ2-1, the V gene TRBV20-1, with D possibly matching TRBD2 (5 bases). V was trimmed by 5 bases and J by 0 bases, leaving 11 bases between them. The CDR3 is 14 residues long. Germline CDR1 reads DFQATT; CDR2 reads SNEGSKA (reference sequence). CDR3 in amino acids: CSADKRSSYNEQFF. CDR3 nucleotide sequence: TGCAGTGCTGACAAGCGGAGCTCCTACAATGAGCAGTTCTTC.

The chain combines TRBV12-5 with TRBJ2-1, with D unresolved. In germline, CDR1 is LGHNT, CDR2 FRNRAP. This CDR3 comprises 12 residues. Between the trimmed V and J ends, which lost 0 bases and 7 bases, there was a span of 4 bases. The CDR3 sequence is CASGLVKNEQFF. The CDR3 DNA reads as TGTGCTAGTGGTTTGGTAAAAAATGAGCAGTTCTTC.

This clonotype was observed a single time. The chain recombines TRBV5-1 with TRBJ2-6; TRBD1 matches at 12 bases. The germline V gene encodes CDR1 SGHRS and CDR2 YFSETQ. V was pared by 4 bases and J by 0 bases, with 5 bases of the junction left unmatched. This CDR3 is built from 18 residues. The CDR3 DNA reads TGCGCCAGCAGCGGGACAGGGGGCGCGACCTCTGGGGCCAACGTCCTGACTTTC. Encoded protein: CASSGTGGATSGANVLTF.

This rearrangement joins TRBV7-9 to TRBJ2-2; either TRBD1 or TRBD2 may supply D (5 bases each). Trimming shortened V by 5 bases and J by 2 bases, and 12 bases separated the two germline ends. The length of the CDR3 is 15 residues. Germline CDR1 SEHNR, CDR2 FQNEAQ (reference sequence). CDR3 region: CASSLPGPNTGELFF. CDR3 nucleotides: TGTGCCAGCAGCCTCCCGGGACCAAACACCGGGGAGCTGTTTTTT.

This clonotype was seen more than once but under ten times. The CDR3: CAWRKDSYNEQFF. CDR3 DNA: TGTGCCTGGAGAAAGGACAGTTACAATGAGCAGTTCTTC. The chain joins TRBV30 to TRBJ2-1, with D perhaps matching TRBD1 (6 bases). This CDR3 contains 13 residues. Germline V CDR1 and CDR2: GTSNPN, SVGIG (reference sequence). V was trimmed by 3 bases and J by 4 bases, leaving 10 bases between them.

This clonotype was counted only a few times. The V gene is TRBV5-6, the J gene TRBJ2-5; 7 bases line up with TRBD1. V shed 1 base, J shed 5 bases, and the junction held 11 bases outside the gene matches. This CDR3 region has 16 residues. CDR1 is SGHDT, CDR2 YYEEEE, per germline. The CDR3 nucleotides read TGTGCCAGCAGCTTGATCGGGACAGTGGGACGTGAGACCCAGTACTTC. As protein: CASSLIGTVGRETQYF.

This clonotype occurred many times. The chain has TRBV12-3 or TRBV12-4 and TRBJ2-1, with 9 bases fitting TRBD2. The trim removed 6 bases at V and 2 bases at J, leaving 2 bases unmatched. CDR3 length equals 14 residues. CDR3 nucleotide sequence: TGTGCCAGCAGGCTAGCGGGAACCTACAATGAGCAGTTCTTC. This translates into CASRLAGTYNEQFF.

This chain joins TRBV10-2 and TRBJ2-3, with 7 bases fitting TRBD1. V gave up 3 bases and J gave up 4 bases; unmatched junction bases: 7. The length of the CDR3 is 15 residues. Germline V gives CDR1 WSHSY, CDR2 SAAADI. This CDR3 reads CASSDPGTASDTQYF. The CDR3 region has the DNA TGCGCCAGCAGTGACCCCGGGACAGCCTCAGATACGCAGTATTTT.